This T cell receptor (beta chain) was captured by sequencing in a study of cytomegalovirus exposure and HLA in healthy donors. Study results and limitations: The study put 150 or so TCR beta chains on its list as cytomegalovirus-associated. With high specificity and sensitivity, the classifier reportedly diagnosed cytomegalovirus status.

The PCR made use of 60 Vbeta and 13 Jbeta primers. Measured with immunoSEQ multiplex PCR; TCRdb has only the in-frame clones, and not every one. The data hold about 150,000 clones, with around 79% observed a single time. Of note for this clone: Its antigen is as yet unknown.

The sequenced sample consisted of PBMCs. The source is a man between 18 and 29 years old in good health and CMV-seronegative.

CDR3 sequence (DNA): TGTGCCAGCACGCAGGGGGATCCTATTTATGGCTACACCTTC. The encoded protein is CASTQGDPIYGYTF. The chain couples TRBV6-5 to TRBJ1-2; TRBD1 matches 7 bases. J gave up 5 bases and V 7 bases, and 10 bases lay outside the gene matches. CDR1 and CDR2 from the germline V gene are MNHEY and SVGAGI. The CDR3 is 14 amino acids.